Listed here are 8 T cell receptor beta chains from one sample, sequenced in a study of blood T cell repertoires in COVID-19. TCRdb keeps only in-frame clones here, not all; method: immunoSEQ multiplex PCR. Found here are around 210,000 clones, under 90% of them singletons; the top ten hold 7.8%. Sequencing used peripheral blood. These receptors all stem from an elderly woman with COVID-19, enrolled during active disease.

V and J are TRBV29-1 and TRBJ1-4, with 7 bases identical to TRBD1. V shed 3 bases and J 7 bases; nucleotides not matched to a gene: 5. From germline, CDR1 is SQVTM and CDR2 ANQGSEA. The CDR3 consists of 13 residues. CDR3 residues: CSVDLAGGEKLFF. The CDR3 coding sequence is TGCAGCGTTGACTTGGCAGGGGGTGAAAAACTGTTTTTT.

J is TRBJ2-2 and V is TRBV7-2; no firm D call. In germline, CDR1 is SGHTA, CDR2 FQGNSA. Deletions cut 3 bases from V and 4 bases from J, with 3 bases between. The CDR3 spans 12 residues. CDR3 protein: CASSFSTGELFF. The CDR3 DNA reads as TGTGCCAGCAGCTTTAGCACCGGGGAGCTGTTTTTT.

The V and J genes are TRBV9 and TRBJ2-7; 12 nucleotides align to TRBD1. J gave up 5 bases and V 0 bases, and 6 bases lay outside the gene matches. CDR1 is SGDLS, CDR2 YYNGEE, per germline. This CDR3 is built from 16 residues. CDR3 amino acids: CASSVGGGTGGNEQYF. Written as DNA, the CDR3 is TGTGCCAGCAGCGTAGGGGGGGGGACAGGGGGCAACGAGCAGTACTTC.

In its sample, this clone was seen once. The chain carries TRBV15 and TRBJ1-5; D might be TRBD1 (6 bases). CDR1 is LNHNV, CDR2 YYDKDF, per germline (reference sequence). The CDR3 runs to 18 residues. Trimming shortened V by 4 bases and J by 0 bases, and 19 bases separated the two germline ends. CDR3 coding DNA: TGTGCCACCAGCAAAGATGGGGCAGGGGCCCATAGCAATCAGCCCCAGCATTTT. This encodes CATSKDGAGAHSNQPQHF.

The J gene is TRBJ2-5, the V gene TRBV18; no reliable D call. V was shortened by 0 bases and J by 5 bases, with 4 bases between the two germline ends. The V gene's germline CDR1 is KGHSH and CDR2 LQKENI. CDR3 length: 12 residues. This CDR3 reads CASSPPLETQYF. The CDR3 DNA follows: TGTGCCAGCTCACCACCTCTTGAGACCCAGTACTTC.

The rearrangement links TRBV9 to TRBJ1-2; D uncertain. The CDR3 has 12 amino acids. Germline assignment: CDR1 SGDLS and CDR2 YYNGEE. V lost 3 bases and J 8 bases, leaving 11 bases between the germline ends. DNA for the CDR3: TGTGCCAGCAGCGGAGATCCGGGGGGCTACACCTTC. It specifies CASSGDPGGYTF.

The chain links TRBV6-1 to TRBJ1-5; no definite D call. The CDR3 is 18 residues long. Germline V gene sequence: CDR1 MNHNS, CDR2 SASEGT. V was shortened by 1 base and J by 2 bases, with 18 bases between the two germline ends. The chain's CDR3 is CASSEVLIAASGNQPQHF. The CDR3 DNA reads as TGTGCCAGCAGTGAAGTTCTGATAGCGGCATCTGGCAATCAGCCCCAGCATTTT.

A single count supports this clone. The V call is TRBV6-5, the J call TRBJ2-5; a possible D gene is TRBD2 (6 bases). CDR3 size: 15 residues. V was shortened by 5 bases and J by 4 bases, with 17 bases between the two germline ends. Germline-derived CDR1 and CDR2 are MNHEY and SVGAGI. CDR3 in DNA: TGTGCCAGCAGTCCCCTCGGGACTGTTGGAGAGACCCAGTACTTC. Translated, it gives CASSPLGTVGETQYF.